This TCR beta chain was documented in a study of graft-versus-host responses after intestinal transplantation. General study points: GvH clones occurred in recipient marrow; some first appeared in ileum or blood. There was an association between peak levels of circulating GvH clones and early post-transplant HvG declines.

Clones were read by immunoSEQ multiplex PCR, and TCRdb kept only the in-frame ones, dropping some. The sample has about 71,000 clones; approximately 93% are singletons. The CDR3 extends over 15 amino acids. Germline CDR1 reads MNHNS; CDR2 reads SASEGT. With 3 bases clipped from V and 8 bases from J, the junction kept 10 bases outside the gene matches. This clone was recorded only once. The antigen is not known. The sample was unstimulated CD8+ T cells sorted from spleen or lymph node cells, taken before intestinal transplant. The gene calls are TRBV6-1 and TRBJ1-2; TRBD1 agrees at 9 bases. The clonotype originates from a human donor who received an intestinal transplant. CDR3 loop: CASSEGTGRPVGYTF. DNA for the CDR3: TGTGCCAGCAGTGAGGGGACAGGGCGACCGGTGGGCTACACCTTC.